The rows below give T cell receptor beta chains drawn from one sample of a study of response to subunit inactivated influenza vaccine. One entry per CDR3 protein, called by TCRdb with MiXCR from the RT-PCR reads. Of 150,000 to 200,000 distinct CDR3 sequences listed, 10% to 15% are singletons. The sample was also linked to a second study, of T cells expressing NK-cell markers.

The input for sequencing was CD8+ T cells sorted from PBMCs, taken about 11 days after vaccination. These receptors were taken from a man aged 45-65 years who received an inactivated influenza vaccine. Each CDR3 is given with its conserved first and last residue. The D gene is left open where the match is weak. The size field is filled for only some rows; it gives once, few, many or a size class.

clone_size j_call v_call d_call cdr3_length cdr3_nt cdr3_aa
many TRBJ2-7 TRBV7-9 TRBD1 13 TGTGCCAGCAGCCCCCCGACAGGGCCCGAGCAGTACTTC CASSPPTGPEQYF
. TRBJ2-7 TRBV11-2 . 13 TGTGCCAGCAGCTTAGCCTCCACCTGGGAGCAGTACTTC CASSLASTWEQYF
. TRBJ2-7 TRBV27 . 17 TGTGCCAGCAGTTTATCTCCGTCCGGGACGGTCTCCTACGAGCAGTACTTC CASSLSPSGTVSYEQYF
few TRBJ2-3 TRBV20-1 . 16 TGCAGTGCTAGCGATAGGTACAGGGAAAGTACAGATACGCAGTATTTT CSASDRYRESTDTQYF
few TRBJ2-5 TRBV10-3 . 13 TGTGCCATCAGTGAAGTGGGACAAGAGACCCAGTACTTC CAISEVGQETQYF
many TRBJ2-1 TRBV29-1 . 13 TGCAGCGTCGCCGGGACTCTGTACAATGAGCAGTTCTTC CSVAGTLYNEQFF
. TRBJ2-6 TRBV12-3/TRBV12-4 . 20 TGTGCCAGCAGCTCACTAAAGCTCCCGACAGCAAACTCTGGGGCCAACGTCCTGACTTTC CASSSLKLPTANSGANVLTF
many TRBJ2-5 TRBV24-1 . 15 TGTGCCACCAGTGTAGGGGCCAGGGCGGCGGAGACCCAGTACTTC CATSVGARAAETQYF
. TRBJ1-2 TRBV5-5 . 14 TGTGCCAGCAGCTTGCACCAGGGGAATTATGGCTACACCTTC CASSLHQGNYGYTF
many TRBJ2-7 TRBV3-1 . 16 TGTGCCAGCAGCCAAGATCGGGGGAATCTAATCTACGAGCAGTACTTC CASSQDRGNLIYEQYF
many TRBJ1-6 TRBV7-3 TRBD1 16 TGTGCCAGCAGCTTATTTGGACAGGGGGCAGGTTCACCCCTCCACTTT CASSLFGQGAGSPLHF
. TRBJ2-1 TRBV7-6 TRBD1 15 TGTGCCAGCAGCTTGACAGGGGTCGCCTACAATGAGCAGTTCTTC CASSLTGVAYNEQFF
. TRBJ2-7 TRBV5-1 TRBD2 17 TGCGCCAGCAGCTTGGCCCTAGCGGGAAATCGGGGTTACGAGCAGTACTTC CASSLALAGNRGYEQYF
few TRBJ2-1 TRBV7-9 TRBD2 16 TGTGCCAGCAGCTACTTTAGCGGGAGGGTTGACAATGAGCAGTTCTTC CASSYFSGRVDNEQFF
. TRBJ2-7 TRBV10-3 . 17 TGTGCCATCAGTGCCTCTGTCACGGACCCTAGAACCCACGAGCAGTACTTC CAISASVTDPRTHEQYF
few TRBJ2-7 TRBV3-1 TRBD2 16 TGTGCCAGCAGCCAAGGAATTAGCGGGAGGCTCTACGAGCAGTACTTC CASSQGISGRLYEQYF
many TRBJ2-3 TRBV27 TRBD2 15 TGTGCCAGCAGTTCTGCCGGGACTAGTACAGATACGCAGTATTTT CASSSAGTSTDTQYF
many TRBJ2-5 TRBV12-3/TRBV12-4 TRBD2 16 TGTGCCAGCAGCCCCCCAGGGCTAGCGGACCAAGAGACCCAGTACTTC CASSPPGLADQETQYF
. TRBJ2-2 TRBV15 TRBD2 18 TGTGCCACCAGCTCAAAGGAGGAGGGAGGGGACGGCACCGGGGAGCTGTTTTTT CATSSKEEGGDGTGELFF
. TRBJ2-1 TRBV19 . 13 TGTGCCAGTAGTTGGGGGTGGGGCAATGAGCAGTTCTTC CASSWGWGNEQFF
few TRBJ2-5 TRBV21-1 . 12 TGTGCCAGCCCGACAGTACAAGAGACCCAGTACTTC CASPTVQETQYF
. TRBJ1-4 TRBV20-1 . 13 TGCAGTGCCCTGACAAAAACTAATGAAAAACTGTTTTTT CSALTKTNEKLFF
few TRBJ2-3 TRBV4-3 TRBD2 15 TGCGCCAGCAGCCAAGAGGCGGGAGTAGGAGATACGCAGTATTTT CASSQEAGVGDTQYF
many TRBJ2-7 TRBV29-1 . 12 TGCAGCGTTGGAGGGGTAGCCTACGAGCAGTACTTC CSVGGVAYEQYF
many TRBJ1-6 TRBV5-1 . 15 TGCGCCAGCAGCTTGGGAGGCGGACAGAATTCACCCCTCCACTTT CASSLGGGQNSPLHF
many TRBJ2-3 TRBV10-3 . 15 TGTGCCATCAAGAACCGGGTTCTAGATACAGATACGCAGTATTTT CAIKNRVLDTDTQYF
. TRBJ2-1 TRBV19 TRBD2 19 TGTGCCAGTAGTATAGTGAGTTTTGGTATACTAGCGGAAAAAAATGAGCAGTTCTTC CASSIVSFGILAEKNEQFF
. TRBJ1-2 TRBV2 . 12 TGTGCCAGAGACAACGCTAACTATGGCTACACCTTC CARDNANYGYTF
. TRBJ2-7 TRBV29-1 . 14 TGCAGCGTTGTACGGCAGGATGCGTCCTACGAGCAGTACTTC CSVVRQDASYEQYF
few TRBJ1-4 TRBV27 TRBD1 15 TGTGCCAGCAGTCCTAGGACAGGGCGTAATGAAAAACTGTTTTTT CASSPRTGRNEKLFF
. TRBJ2-7 TRBV2 . 14 TGTGCCAGCAGTGAAGAGTACACCTACTACGAGCAGTACTTC CASSEEYTYYEQYF
. TRBJ2-2 TRBV7-9 TRBD2 13 TGTGCCAGGAGCGGGAGCCCCATCGGGGAGCTGTTTTTT CARSGSPIGELFF
. TRBJ1-2 TRBV28 . 14 TGTGCCAGCAGGCGGACAGCCCCTAGCTATGGCTACACCTTC CASRRTAPSYGYTF